A selection of T cell receptor beta chains follows, all from one sample in a study of neurological immune-mediated disorders. TCRdb reanalysed the 5' RACE reads using MiXCR and keeps one entry per CDR3 protein. The top ten hold less than 2% of the sample, which has 77,000 or so distinct CDR3 sequences, roughly 9.9% seen once. Material for sequencing was PBMCs. These receptors came from a middle-aged man in good health. The CDR3 runs from the conserved cysteine through the conserved F or W. The D gene is left open where the match is weak. A clone size is listed for some rows: how often the clone was seen (once, few, many), or a class if it is expanded.

D	size	V	J	DNA	CDR3
TRBD1	many	TRBV5-1	TRBJ1-2	TGCGCCAGCAGCTCCGGGACAGGGGGCTTTAACTATGGCTACACCTTC	CASSSGTGGFNYGYTF
TRBD2	many	TRBV12-3/TRBV12-4	TRBJ2-3	TGTGCCAGCAGGCTAGGGCTCGGGAGGGATACGCAGTATTTT	CASRLGLGRDTQYF
-	many	TRBV12-3/TRBV12-4	TRBJ1-5	TGTGCCAGCAGTTGGGGGAGCAATCAGCCCCAGCATTTT	CASSWGSNQPQHF
TRBD2	many	TRBV19	TRBJ2-1	TGTGCCAGTAGTATAGTTGCGGGAGAGTTGAATGAGCAGTTCTTC	CASSIVAGELNEQFF
-	many	TRBV20-1	TRBJ1-5	TGCAGTGCTCGAGGGACACGTAAGGAGCAGCCCCAGCATTTT	CSARGTRKEQPQHF
TRBD1	many	TRBV6-2/TRBV6-3	TRBJ2-7	TGTGCCAGCAGCTATGGACAGGCAACCTTACGATCTCTGGAGTACTTC	CASSYGQATLRSLEYF
-	many	TRBV4-1	TRBJ2-7	TGCGCCAGCAGCCAAGAGAGGATGGGGACCTACGAGCAGTACTTC	CASSQERMGTYEQYF
TRBD1	many	TRBV2	TRBJ2-7	TGTGCCAGCAGCCCCGGACAGGGGGTCTACGAGCAGTACTTC	CASSPGQGVYEQYF
TRBD1	many	TRBV7-2	TRBJ2-5	TGTGCCAGCAGCTCCGGCCCGGGACAGGGGGAGACCCAGTACTTC	CASSSGPGQGETQYF
-	many	TRBV20-1	TRBJ1-2	TGCAGTGCTAGATCTCAGTATGGCTACACCTTC	CSARSQYGYTF
-	many	TRBV5-1	TRBJ2-3	TGCGCCAGCAGCCTCTCTACTAGTTTAGGCACAGATACGCAGTATTTT	CASSLSTSLGTDTQYF
TRBD2	-	TRBV5-1	TRBJ2-3	TGCGCCAGCAGCTTGGGCCGGGACTACATCTTAACAGCCACAGATACGCAGTATTTT	CASSLGRDYILTATDTQYF
TRBD1	many	TRBV11-1	TRBJ1-1	TGTGCCAGCAGCCGAGGGGAGACAGGGGTGAACACTGAAGCTTTCTTT	CASSRGETGVNTEAFF
TRBD1	many	TRBV6-6	TRBJ1-3	TGTGCCAGCAGCGGATATGGGACAGGACTCTCTGGAAACACCATATATTTT	CASSGYGTGLSGNTIYF
TRBD2	many	TRBV4-1	TRBJ2-7	TGCGCCAGCAGCCCCGTTATAGCGGGAGGATACGAGCAGTACTTC	CASSPVIAGGYEQYF
TRBD1	many	TRBV29-1	TRBJ2-5	TGCAGCGTTGACGATATGGGACAGGTCCAAGAGACCCAGTACTTC	CSVDDMGQVQETQYF
-	many	TRBV20-1	TRBJ2-7	TGCAGTGCTAGAGAGCGGTTTTTATCCTACGAGCAGTACTTC	CSARERFLSYEQYF
TRBD1	many	TRBV3-1	TRBJ1-1	TGTGCCAGCAGCCCCCGGACAGGGGTTGGGAGCACTGAAGCTTTCTTT	CASSPRTGVGSTEAFF
-	many	TRBV20-1	TRBJ1-5	TGCAGTGCTAGAGATGAGGGTCCGGGTCAGCCCCAGCATTTT	CSARDEGPGQPQHF
TRBD2	many	TRBV7-2	TRBJ2-7	TGTGCCAGCAGCCCAGGACTAGCGGGAGTCTACGAGCAGTACTTC	CASSPGLAGVYEQYF
-	many	TRBV3-1	TRBJ1-2	TGTGCCAGCAGCCAAGATCGGCGTTACTTCGAGGGTCCGTCAAATGGCTACACCTTC	CASSQDRRYFEGPSNGYTF
TRBD1	many	TRBV20-1	TRBJ2-7	TGCAGTGCTAGAGGAGGGGACAGACCCTACGAGCAGTACTTC	CSARGGDRPYEQYF
-	many	TRBV29-1	TRBJ1-2	TGCAGCGTTCTCTCAGAGGAGGGTCGTCACTATGGCTACACCTTC	CSVLSEEGRHYGYTF
-	-	TRBV6-6	TRBJ2-7	TGTGCCAGCAGTTACGACGCCACGCACTACGAGCAGTACTTC	CASSYDATHYEQYF
TRBD1	-	TRBV19	TRBJ2-7	TGTGCCAGTAGTATACACCGGGACAGGGAGTTGGTCGAGCAGTACTTC	CASSIHRDRELVEQYF
-	many	TRBV20-1	TRBJ2-3	TGCAGTGCTAGAGAAGCCTCAGATACGCAGTATTTT	CSAREASDTQYF
-	-	TRBV18	TRBJ2-5	TGTGCCAGCTCACCACCAGCACAAGAGACCCAGTACTTC	CASSPPAQETQYF
TRBD2	many	TRBV10-3	TRBJ2-7	TGTGCCACCAGACTAGCGGGAGGCTCCTACGAGCAGTACTTC	CATRLAGGSYEQYF
TRBD2	few	TRBV6-5	TRBJ2-1	TGTGCCAGCAGTTTCGCTAGCGGGAGTAAATACAATGAGCAGTTCTTC	CASSFASGSKYNEQFF
-	many	TRBV5-1	TRBJ1-2	TGCGCCAGCAGCTTGGATATGGGTATTAACTATGGCTACACCTTC	CASSLDMGINYGYTF
TRBD2	few	TRBV10-3	TRBJ2-7	TGTGCCATCAGTGACGGGACTAGCGGGAGGCCCTACGAGCAGTACTTC	CAISDGTSGRPYEQYF
TRBD1	many	TRBV6-6	TRBJ2-5	TGTGCCAGCGGAAGTCGCCTGACAGGGGAAAAGACCCAGTACTTC	CASGSRLTGEKTQYF
-	-	TRBV28	TRBJ1-2	TGTGCCAGCAGAACGTCCGGGAACTATGGCTACACCTTC	CASRTSGNYGYTF
-	many	TRBV20-1	TRBJ1-2	TGCAGTGCTAAGGACACTTTAGAGTATGGCTACACCTTC	CSAKDTLEYGYTF
-	many	TRBV27	TRBJ2-7	TGTGCCAGCAGTACGAGCCGAGGGGGCTCCTACGAGCAGTACTTC	CASSTSRGGSYEQYF
TRBD1	many	TRBV28	TRBJ1-5	TGTGCCAGCCAAACAGGGGTGAGCAATCAGCCCCAGCATTTT	CASQTGVSNQPQHF
TRBD2	many	TRBV4-1	TRBJ2-7	TGCGCCAGCAGCCCGCTTGAGTCGGGAGGACTCCACGAGCAGTACTTC	CASSPLESGGLHEQYF
-	many	TRBV12-3/TRBV12-4	TRBJ2-5	TGTGCCAGCAGTTTAGGGATCGGTGGAGAGACCCAGTACTTC	CASSLGIGGETQYF
TRBD2	many	TRBV5-1	TRBJ2-2	TGCGCCAGCAGCTTGGTTTTCCTAGCGGGGGAACGGAACACCGGGGAGCTGTTTTTT	CASSLVFLAGERNTGELFF
-	many	TRBV5-8	TRBJ1-1	TGTGCCAGCAGCCCACTGGACTCGAACACTGAAGCTTTCTTT	CASSPLDSNTEAFF
-	many	TRBV15	TRBJ1-2	TGTGCCACCAGTACCCCCGGAGGGACCCGATACACCTTC	CATSTPGGTRYTF
-	many	TRBV5-1	TRBJ2-3	TGCGCCAGCAGCGACTCCTCGGGGGGCACAGATACGCAGTATTTT	CASSDSSGGTDTQYF
-	many	TRBV5-1	TRBJ2-2	TGCGCCAGCAGCACTACAGGGAAGGACACCGGGGAGCTGTTTTTT	CASSTTGKDTGELFF
TRBD1	many	TRBV7-2	TRBJ2-5	TGTGCCAGCAGCTCTCAGGGGGCGGGGGAGACCCAGTACTTC	CASSSQGAGETQYF
TRBD1	few	TRBV29-1	TRBJ2-3	TGCAGCGTCACAAGGACAGGCGCCAGCACAGATACGCAGTATTTT	CSVTRTGASTDTQYF
TRBD1	few	TRBV5-6	TRBJ1-5	TGTGCCAGCAGCCGTTGGACAGGGCCCTTTGGCAATCAGCCCCAGCATTTT	CASSRWTGPFGNQPQHF
-	many	TRBV9	TRBJ2-3	TGTGCCAGCAGCGTAGGCTCGGGTAAATTGGATACGCAGTATTTT	CASSVGSGKLDTQYF
-	-	TRBV6-4	TRBJ2-2	TGTGCCAGCAGTGACCCGGCGAACACCGGGGAGCTGTTTTTT	CASSDPANTGELFF
-	many	TRBV7-8	TRBJ1-2	TGTGCCAGCAGCTTAGCAAATTCAGGGGATCCTCATTATGGCTACACCTTC	CASSLANSGDPHYGYTF
TRBD1	many	TRBV5-1	TRBJ2-1	TGCGCCAGCAGCTGGACAGGGGGCAGCTCCTACAATGAGCAGTTCTTC	CASSWTGGSSYNEQFF
-	many	TRBV6-2/TRBV6-3	TRBJ2-7	TGTGCCAGCAGTTACTCCGGGACCCCGTTAAGCGAGCAGTACTTC	CASSYSGTPLSEQYF
-	-	TRBV25-1	TRBJ2-1	TGTGCCAGCTGTGCATACAATGAGCAGTTCTTC	CASCAYNEQFF